The 19 T cell receptor beta chains reported below all come from one sample, sequenced in a study of blood T cell repertoires in COVID-19. Sequencing was performed with immunoSEQ multiplex PCR; in TCRdb, only in-frame clones are kept and a portion is missing. The sample carries over 150,000 clones, around 90% recorded once. Material for sequencing was peripheral blood. These receptors were collected from a man aged 18 to 29 with COVID-19, enrolled during active disease.

The chain uses TRBV20-1 and TRBJ2-7; 11 positions match TRBD1. CDR1 is DFQATT and CDR2 is SNEGSKA in the germline V gene (reference sequence). The trim removed 3 bases at V and 5 bases at J, leaving 6 bases unmatched. This CDR3 spans 14 amino acids. The CDR3 nucleotides read TGCAGTGCTAGTGGGGGACAGGGGGTTGACGAGCAGTACTTC. Amino acid sequence: CSASGGQGVDEQYF.

This chain uses TRBV6-6 with TRBJ2-7; possibly TRBD2 for D (6 bases). The CDR3 has 13 amino acids. V lost 8 bases, J lost 2 bases, and 13 bases lay in between. Germline V gene sequence: CDR1 MNHNY, CDR2 SVGAGI (reference sequence). CDR3 sequence (DNA): TGTGCCAGCCACCCGGGGGTTACCTACGAGCAGTACTTC. It is translated as CASHPGVTYEQYF.

This clone came up once. This chain joins TRBV7-9 and TRBJ2-7; TRBD1 matches at 7 bases. V gave up 5 bases and J gave up 2 bases; unmatched junction bases: 6. The CDR3 covers 14 residues. Germline CDR1 and CDR2: SEHNR and FQNEAQ (reference sequence). CDR3 residues: CASSPRGRTYEQYF. CDR3 nucleotides: TGTGCCAGCAGCCCGAGGGGGCGTACCTACGAGCAGTACTTC.

This clone was detected once. This chain links TRBV6-2 or TRBV6-3 with TRBJ2-7; tentative D call: TRBD2 (6 bases). Germline V CDR1 and CDR2: MNHEY, SVGEGT. V lost 2 bases to trimming and J lost 4 bases, with 18 bases between them. This CDR3 spans 16 amino acids. The CDR3, as DNA: TGTGCCAGCAGTTACGGTCGCGGGATAGCCGGTTACGAGCAGTACTTC. It encodes CASSYGRGIAGYEQYF.

This clone was detected a few times. This chain uses TRBV4-3 with TRBJ1-1; 7 bases agree with TRBD1. The CDR3 contains 16 residues. Germline V gene lookup returns CDR1 LGHNA and CDR2 YSLEER. The ends lost 0 bases at V and 3 bases at J; junction bases unmatched: 7. CDR3 coding DNA: TGCGCCAGCAGCCAAGATCGACAGGGTCGTTACACTGAAGCTTTCTTT. It specifies CASSQDRQGRYTEAFF.

The chain recombines TRBV4-3 with TRBJ2-7; possible D gene TRBD2, 6 bases. The CDR3 length is 14 residues. V dropped 4 bases and J dropped 4 bases, with 14 bases sitting between them. Per the germline V gene, CDR1 is LGHNA and CDR2 is YSLEER. CDR3 bases: TGCGCCAGCAGCCCCGGGGGAAGAGGGTACGAGCAGTACTTC. Translating gives CASSPGGRGYEQYF.

This clone showed up just once. The chain joins TRBV5-1 to TRBJ2-7; tentatively, D is TRBD2 (5 bases). Germline CDR1 and CDR2: SGHRS and YFSETQ. The CDR3 covers 16 residues. V lost 0 bases to trimming and J lost 0 bases, with 13 bases between them. CDR3 bases: TGCGCCAGCAGCTTGGCCGGGGTTGTCGTCTCCTACGAGCAGTACTTC. As protein: CASSLAGVVVSYEQYF.

This clone was observed once. The chain joins TRBV5-1 to TRBJ2-7; 7 bases line up with TRBD1. This CDR3 is 14 amino acids long. Germline V gene data show CDR1 as SGHRS and CDR2 as YFSETQ. With 0 bases clipped from V and 3 bases from J, the junction kept 3 bases outside the gene matches. CDR3: CASSLAGTVYEQYF. As DNA, the CDR3 is TGCGCCAGCAGCTTGGCCGGGACAGTCTACGAGCAGTACTTC.

The chain uses TRBV27 and TRBJ2-7; 7 nucleotides align to TRBD2. CDR1 MNHEY and CDR2 SMNVEV come from the germline V gene (reference sequence). This CDR3 comprises 11 residues. With V trimmed by 9 bases and J by 5 bases, 4 bases remained unmatched. The CDR3, as DNA: TGTGCCAGTGGACTAGTCAACGAGCAGTACTTC. This gives the protein CASGLVNEQYF.

The genes are TRBV5-1 and TRBJ2-7, with D perhaps TRBD2 (6 bases). Trimming cost V 1 base and J 7 bases, with 12 bases left between them. From germline, CDR1 is SGHRS and CDR2 YFSETQ. The CDR3 is made up of 13 amino acids. CDR3 in amino acids: CASSLSLAREQYF. DNA of the CDR3: TGCGCCAGCAGCTTGTCGCTAGCGAGAGAGCAGTACTTC.

This clone showed up just a few times. The rearrangement uses TRBV15 and TRBJ2-7, with D hard to call. CDR1 is LNHNV, CDR2 YYDKDF, per germline (reference sequence). This CDR3 contains 14 residues. Trimming pared 0 bases from V and 2 bases from J, leaving 8 bases between. The CDR3 DNA follows: TGTGCCACCAGCAGAGATATAGAGGCCTACGAGCAGTACTTC. Translated, it gives CATSRDIEAYEQYF.

This clone occurred a few times. J is TRBJ2-7 and V is TRBV9, with D perhaps TRBD2 (6 bases). Looked up from germline, CDR1 is SGDLS and CDR2 is YYNGEE. The ends were cut back, 0 bases at V and 0 bases at J, with 10 bases in the middle. This CDR3 region has 15 residues. The CDR3 spells CASSVGEELSYEQYF. The CDR3 coding sequence is TGTGCCAGCAGCGTAGGGGAGGAACTCTCCTACGAGCAGTACTTC. The whole variable domain, filled in from reference TRBV9 and TRBJ2-7, reads DSGVTQTPKHLITATGQRVTLRCSPRSGDLSVYWYQQSLDQGLQFLIQYYNGEERAKGNILERFSAQQFPDLHSELNLSSLELGDSALYFCASSVGEELSYEQYFGPGTRLTVT.

The sample holds one count of this clone. The chain carries TRBV4-3 and TRBJ1-6; 7 nucleotides align to TRBD1. The CDR3 extends over 16 amino acids. The trim removed 2 bases at V and 8 bases at J, leaving 9 bases unmatched. The germline V gene encodes CDR1 LGHNA and CDR2 YSLEER. In DNA form, the CDR3 reads TGCGCCAGCAGCCAATGGAGACAGGGAATTGATTCACCCCTCCACTTT. Its protein is CASSQWRQGIDSPLHF.

V and J are TRBV7-3 and TRBJ2-1, with 13 nucleotides matching TRBD2. With 0 bases clipped from V and 7 bases from J, the junction kept 12 bases outside the gene matches. The CDR3 is made up of 19 amino acids. Germline V gene sequence: CDR1 SGHTA, CDR2 FQGTGA. The CDR3: CASSLTGTLLAGGRNEQFF. The CDR3 DNA follows: TGTGCCAGCAGCTTAACAGGAACCCTACTAGCGGGAGGGCGGAATGAGCAGTTCTTC.

About this clone itself: One junction end disagrees with the germline gene, perhaps due to a read error. This rearrangement joins TRBV11-2 to TRBJ1-4; weak D call: TRBD1 (5 bases). This CDR3 has 13 residues. Germline loops: CDR1 SGHAT, CDR2 FQNNGV. The CDR3 nucleotides read TGTGCCAGCAGCTTAGACAGGGATGAAAAACTGCTTTTT. Translation: CASSLDRDEKLLF. The whole variable domain, filled in from reference TRBV11-2 and TRBJ1-4, reads EAGVAQSPRYKIIEKRQSVAFWCNPISGHATLYWYQQILGQGPKLLIQFQNNGVVDDSQLPKDRFSAERLKGVDSTLKIQPAKLEDSAVYLCASSLDRDEKLLFGSGTQLSVL.

The rearrangement joins TRBV9 to TRBJ2-7, with TRBD2 matching 7 bases. The CDR3 consists of 15 residues. V shed 5 bases, J shed 4 bases, and the junction held 12 bases outside the gene matches. The germline V gene encodes CDR1 SGDLS and CDR2 YYNGEE. CDR3 coding DNA: TGTGCCAGCAGTCCCAGCGGGGTCCCCCGGTACGAGCAGTACTTC. Translating it yields CASSPSGVPRYEQYF.

The chain is built from TRBV18 and TRBJ2-7, with D possibly being TRBD1 (7 bases). This CDR3 has 14 amino acids. Trimming pared 7 bases from V and 3 bases from J, leaving 16 bases between. CDR1 and CDR2 from the germline V gene are KGHSH and LQKENI. The CDR3 loop reads CASCSTGEVYEQYF. CDR3 DNA sequence: TGTGCCAGCTGCTCAACAGGGGAGGTCTACGAGCAGTACTTC.

The chain has TRBV30 and TRBJ2-7; TRBD1 matches at 9 bases. V lost 7 bases and J lost 5; bases outside the gene matches: 12. Looked up from germline, CDR1 is GTSNPN and CDR2 is SVGIG (reference sequence). The CDR3 length is 14 residues. CDR3 in amino acids: CASLWGTGLDEQYF. The CDR3 DNA reads TGTGCCTCCCTTTGGGGGACAGGGTTAGACGAGCAGTACTTC.

The rearrangement joins TRBV18 to TRBJ2-7; no definite D call. CDR1 is KGHSH and CDR2 is LQKENI in the germline V gene. CDR3 length: 13 amino acids. The V end lost 3 bases, the J end lost 0 bases, and 6 bases lay between the germline ends. The DNA for the CDR3 is TGTGCCAGCTCACCCAGAAACTCCTACGAGCAGTACTTC. Protein sequence: CASSPRNSYEQYF.